One and the same sample provided the 4 T cell receptor beta chains below, sequenced in a study of cytomegalovirus exposure and HLA in healthy donors. PCR primers comprised 60 Vbeta and 13 Jbeta primers. Generated by immunoSEQ multiplex PCR, the TCRdb table keeps only in-frame clones and is missing some. This sample yields 95,000 to 150,000 clones, of which about four fifths are seen a single time; around 1.4% belongs to the top ten. Sequenced sample: PBMCs. All receptors come from a young woman in good health and CMV-seronegative.

On this clone: A junction end diverges from the germline sequence, so it may reflect a read error. The chain is built from TRBV4-2 and TRBJ2-6, with D possibly being TRBD1 (6 bases). The CDR3 has 16 residues. Germline values: CDR1 LGHNA, CDR2 YNFKEQ. The CDR3, as DNA: TGTGCCAGCAGCCTGGGACACCGCTCTGGGGCCAACGGCCTGACTTTC. Amino acid sequence: CASSLGHRSGANGLTF.

The V gene is TRBV7-6, the J gene TRBJ2-7; 7 bases agree with TRBD1. This CDR3 is built from 14 residues. From germline, CDR1 is SGHVS and CDR2 FNYEAQ. J was trimmed by 0 bases and V by 5 bases; bases with no gene match: 4. CDR3 DNA sequence: TGTGCCAGCAGCCAATGGGACAGCTCCTACGAGCAGTACTTC. Translated: CASSQWDSSYEQYF.

The rearrangement links TRBV6-6 to TRBJ2-7, with D possibly matching TRBD1 (5 bases). The CDR3 loop spans 12 amino acids. CDR1 and CDR2 (germline): MNHNY, SVGAGI (reference sequence). Trimming left V 4 bases short and J 2 bases short, with 6 bases between. The CDR3, as DNA: TGTGCCAGCAGTTCACAGGCCTACGAGCAGTACTTC. Translating it yields CASSSQAYEQYF.

The CDR3: CASSLAAGGSGSYNSPLHF. DNA of the CDR3: TGTGCCAGCAGCCTGGCCGCAGGGGGCTCCGGCTCCTATAATTCACCCCTCCACTTT. The rearrangement links TRBV7-9 to TRBJ1-6; the match to TRBD1 covers 8 bases. The CDR3 sequence is 19 residues long. Germline CDR1 is SEHNR and CDR2 is FQNEAQ (reference sequence). V shed 5 bases and J 0 bases; nucleotides not matched to a gene: 12.